This TCR beta chain is from a study of brain T cells in children with intractable seizures. The study, taken as a whole, reports: Pre-surgery blood may have been undersampled, hiding some clones.

Points on this clone: Its cognate antigen is unknown.

TCRdb's table, derived via immunoSEQ multiplex PCR, lists solely in-frame clones and lacks some. The sample carries some 76,000 clones, around 93% recorded once. At least one anti-epileptic drug was given before surgery. Per the germline V gene, CDR1 is SGHTA and CDR2 is FQGNSA. Trimming took 1 base from V and 9 from J, leaving 10 bases between them. CDR3 length equals 13 residues. The chain couples TRBV7-2 to TRBJ2-1, with D possibly TRBD1 on 6 matching bases. This TCR was recovered from a boy under two years old with tuberous sclerosis and intractable seizures. Source: peripheral blood, taken at surgery. The CDR3 protein is CASSLVGGGEQFF. The CDR3 DNA reads as TGTGCCAGCAGCTTAGTTGGGGGCGGTGAGCAGTTCTTC.